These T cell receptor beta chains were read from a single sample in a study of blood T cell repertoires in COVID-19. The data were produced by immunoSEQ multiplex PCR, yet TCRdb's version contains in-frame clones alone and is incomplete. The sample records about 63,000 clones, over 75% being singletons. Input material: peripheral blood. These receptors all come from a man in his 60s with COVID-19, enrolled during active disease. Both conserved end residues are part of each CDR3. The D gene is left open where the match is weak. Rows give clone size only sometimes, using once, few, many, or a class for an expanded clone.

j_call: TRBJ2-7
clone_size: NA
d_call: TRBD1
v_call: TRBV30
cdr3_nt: TGTGCCGGTTGGTGGACAGGGGTCGACGAGCAGTACTTC
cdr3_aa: CAGWWTGVDEQYF

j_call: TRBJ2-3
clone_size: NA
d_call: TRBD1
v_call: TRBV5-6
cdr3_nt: TGTGCCAGCAGCAGGGACAGGGGGCAAACAGATACGCAGTATTTT
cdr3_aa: CASSRDRGQTDTQYF

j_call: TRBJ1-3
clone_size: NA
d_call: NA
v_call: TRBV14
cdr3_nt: TGTGCCAGCAGCCAGAAGGGACATTGGGACACCATATATTTT
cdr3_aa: CASSQKGHWDTIYF

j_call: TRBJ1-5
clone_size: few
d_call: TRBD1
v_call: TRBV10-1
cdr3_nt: TGCGCCAGCCGGGACAGGGATTCTAACAGCAATCAGCCCCAGCATTTT
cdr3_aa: CASRDRDSNSNQPQHF

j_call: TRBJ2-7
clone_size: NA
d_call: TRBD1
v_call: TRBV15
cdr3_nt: TGTGCCACCAGCAGCTACGAACTGAAAGGGGGCGCGGTACCCCTTGAGCAGTACTTC
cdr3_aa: CATSSYELKGGAVPLEQYF

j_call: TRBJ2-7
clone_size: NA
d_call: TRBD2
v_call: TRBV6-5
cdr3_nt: TGTGCCAGCAGTTGGACTAGCGGGGGCTCCTACGAGCAGTACTTC
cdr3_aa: CASSWTSGGSYEQYF

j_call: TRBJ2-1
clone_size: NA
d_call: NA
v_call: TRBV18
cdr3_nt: TGTGCCAGCTCACCACCTCCTTCGGCAGGGGTCGGTGAGCAGTTCTTC
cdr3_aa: CASSPPPSAGVGEQFF

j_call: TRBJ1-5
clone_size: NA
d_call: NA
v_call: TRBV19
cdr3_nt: TGTGCCAGTAGTATCCCCCATCAGGGGCATCAGCCCCAGCATTTT
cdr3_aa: CASSIPHQGHQPQHF

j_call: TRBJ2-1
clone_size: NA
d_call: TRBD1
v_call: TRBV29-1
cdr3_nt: TGCAGCTTGGGGGACAGCGATGAGCAGTTCTTC
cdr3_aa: CSLGDSDEQFF

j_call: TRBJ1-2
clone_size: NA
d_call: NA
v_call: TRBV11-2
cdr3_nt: TGTGCCAGCAGCCCGGAGCTCTACTATGGCTACACCTTC
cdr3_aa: CASSPELYYGYTF

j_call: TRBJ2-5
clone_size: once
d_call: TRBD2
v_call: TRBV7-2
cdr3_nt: TGTGCCAGCAGCTTAGGACTAGCGGGAGCCTTTAAAGAGACCCAGTACTTC
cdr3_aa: CASSLGLAGAFKETQYF

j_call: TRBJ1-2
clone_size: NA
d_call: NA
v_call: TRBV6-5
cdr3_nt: TGTGCCAGCAGCCCCGGACAGAGAAACTATGGCTACACCTTC
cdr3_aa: CASSPGQRNYGYTF

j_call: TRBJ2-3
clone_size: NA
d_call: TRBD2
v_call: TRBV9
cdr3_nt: TGTGCCAGCAGCGTCCAACTAGCGGCTAGCACAGATACGCAGTATTTT
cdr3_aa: CASSVQLAASTDTQYF

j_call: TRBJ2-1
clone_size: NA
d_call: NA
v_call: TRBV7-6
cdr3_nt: TGTGCCAGCAGCTTAGGGATAGGGTGGGAGATGGTACAAATCGATGAGCAGTTCTTC
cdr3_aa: CASSLGIGWEMVQIDEQFF

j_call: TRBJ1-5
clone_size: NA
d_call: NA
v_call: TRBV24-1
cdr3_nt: TGTGCCACCAGTGATACTCAGGGAGGCCAGCATTTT
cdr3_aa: CATSDTQGGQHF

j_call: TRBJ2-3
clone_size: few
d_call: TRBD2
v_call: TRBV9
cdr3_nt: TGTGCCAGCAGCCCGGGGGGGAGCACAGATACGCAGTATTTT
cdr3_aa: CASSPGGSTDTQYF

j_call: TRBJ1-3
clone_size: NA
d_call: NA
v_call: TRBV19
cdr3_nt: TGTGCCAGTAGTATAGTAGGGGTTGGAAACACCATATATTTT
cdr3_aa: CASSIVGVGNTIYF

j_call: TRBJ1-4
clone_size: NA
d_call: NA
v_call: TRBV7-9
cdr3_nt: TGTGCCAGCAGCTTAGAGGCGACAGCCGAAAAACTGTTTTTT
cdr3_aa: CASSLEATAEKLFF

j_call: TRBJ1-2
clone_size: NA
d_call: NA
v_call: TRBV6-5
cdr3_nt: TGTGCCAGCAGGAAGGAGGGGAGGAGCTATGGCTACACCTTC
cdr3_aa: CASRKEGRSYGYTF

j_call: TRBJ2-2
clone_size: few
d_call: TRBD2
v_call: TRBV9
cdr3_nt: TGTGCCAGCAGCGTGTATGGACTAGCGGGAGGAGTGATCGGGGAGCTGTTTTTT
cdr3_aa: CASSVYGLAGGVIGELFF

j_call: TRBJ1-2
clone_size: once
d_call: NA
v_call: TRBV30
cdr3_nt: TGTGCCTGGAGTGTGAAGGACCTAGCCCTCCATGGCTACACCTTC
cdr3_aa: CAWSVKDLALHGYTF

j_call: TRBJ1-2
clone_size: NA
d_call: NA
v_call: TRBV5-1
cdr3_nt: TGCGCCAGCAGCGGGGGAGGCGGCCCTCTACTGCGCGCAAGCGGCTACACCTTC
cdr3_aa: CASSGGGGPLLRASGYTF

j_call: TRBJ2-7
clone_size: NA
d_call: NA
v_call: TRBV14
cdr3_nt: TGTGCCAGCAGCGCCCAACGGCAGGGAACCTACGAGCAGTACTTC
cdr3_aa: CASSAQRQGTYEQYF

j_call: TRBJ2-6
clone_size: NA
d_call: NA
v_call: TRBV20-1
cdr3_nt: TGCAGTGCTAGTCGCGTTAGCAGCTCTGGGGCCAACGTCCTGACTTTC
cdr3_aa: CSASRVSSSGANVLTF

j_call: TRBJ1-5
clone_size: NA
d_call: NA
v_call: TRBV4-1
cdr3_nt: TGCGCCAGCAGCCAAGTCGTAGGGGGTAGCAATCAGCCCCAGCATTTT
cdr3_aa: CASSQVVGGSNQPQHF

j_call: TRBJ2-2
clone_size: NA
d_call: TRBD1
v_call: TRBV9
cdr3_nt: TGTGCCAGCAGCCGACGACAGGGTTCGTACACCGGGGAGCTGTTTTTT
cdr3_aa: CASSRRQGSYTGELFF

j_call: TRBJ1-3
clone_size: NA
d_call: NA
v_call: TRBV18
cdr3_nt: TGTGCCAGCTCAGGCCTACCGGCGGACACCATATATTTT
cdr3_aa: CASSGLPADTIYF

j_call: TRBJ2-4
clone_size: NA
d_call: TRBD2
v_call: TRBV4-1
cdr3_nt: TGCGCCAGCAGCCAACCCCAGCGGGGGCTAGCCAAAAACATTCAGTACTTC
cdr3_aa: CASSQPQRGLAKNIQYF

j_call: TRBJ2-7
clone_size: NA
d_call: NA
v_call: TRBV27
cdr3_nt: TGTGCCAGCAGTTTATCGCCGGGAGAGGGCTACGAGCAGTACTTC
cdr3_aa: CASSLSPGEGYEQYF

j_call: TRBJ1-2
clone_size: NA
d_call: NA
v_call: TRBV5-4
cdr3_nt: TGTGCCAGCAGCCTGGGCGGGGCAGGCTCCTGGGTTAGCTATGGCTACACCTTC
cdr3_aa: CASSLGGAGSWVSYGYTF

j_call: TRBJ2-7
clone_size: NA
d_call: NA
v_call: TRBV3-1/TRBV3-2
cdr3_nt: TGTGCCAGCAGCCCCCAAGATGGAGGTGCAGAGCAGTACTTC
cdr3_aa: CASSPQDGGAEQYF

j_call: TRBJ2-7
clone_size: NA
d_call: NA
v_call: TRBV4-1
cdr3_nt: TGCGCCAGCAGCCAAGAACGGGGGGCACACGAGCAGTACTTC
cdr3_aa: CASSQERGAHEQYF

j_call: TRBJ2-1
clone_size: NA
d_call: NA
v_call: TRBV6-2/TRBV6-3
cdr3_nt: TGTGCCAGCAGCCTCTTAGCGTCCTACAATGAGCAGTTCTTC
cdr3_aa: CASSLLASYNEQFF

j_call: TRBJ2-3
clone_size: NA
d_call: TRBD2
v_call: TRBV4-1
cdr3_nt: TGCGCCAGCAGCCAAGGGACTAGCGAGGCCACAGATACGCAGTATTTT
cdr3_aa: CASSQGTSEATDTQYF

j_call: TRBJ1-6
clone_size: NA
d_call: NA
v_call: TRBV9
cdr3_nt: TGTGCCAGCAGCGTAGGGTCGGGGGGCGTCTCACCCCTCCACTTT
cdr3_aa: CASSVGSGGVSPLHF

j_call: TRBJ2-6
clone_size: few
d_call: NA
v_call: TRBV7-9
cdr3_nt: TGTGCCAGCTTAGGAGGAGGTGTCACCAACGTCCTGACTTTC
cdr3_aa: CASLGGGVTNVLTF

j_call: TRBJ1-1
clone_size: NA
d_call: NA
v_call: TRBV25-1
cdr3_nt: TGTGCCAGCAGTCAAGGTACAGTGAGCATGAACACTGAAGCTTTCTTT
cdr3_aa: CASSQGTVSMNTEAFF

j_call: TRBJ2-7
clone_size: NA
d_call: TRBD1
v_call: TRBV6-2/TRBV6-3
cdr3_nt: TGTGCCAGCAGTTTCAGAGGGACAGCTTTCTACGAGCAGTACTTC
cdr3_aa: CASSFRGTAFYEQYF

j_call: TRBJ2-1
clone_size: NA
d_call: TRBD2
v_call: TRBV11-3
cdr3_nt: TGTGCCAGCAGCTTAGAAGCTGGCGTGTGGACTAGCGGGAGTAAGGGTGAGCAGTTCTTC
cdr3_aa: CASSLEAGVWTSGSKGEQFF

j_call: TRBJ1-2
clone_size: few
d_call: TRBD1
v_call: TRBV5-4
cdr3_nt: TGTGCCAGCAGCTCACAGGGGCGTCTTCACTATGGCTACACCTTC
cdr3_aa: CASSSQGRLHYGYTF

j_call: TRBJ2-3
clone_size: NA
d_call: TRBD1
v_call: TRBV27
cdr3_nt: TGTGCCAGCAGTTTACTTCTCAGACAGGGGCCCACAGATACGCAGTATTTT
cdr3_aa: CASSLLLRQGPTDTQYF

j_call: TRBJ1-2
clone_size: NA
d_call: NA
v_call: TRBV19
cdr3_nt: TGTGCCAGTACCCTAAACTTCGGGACAAACTATGGCTACACCTTC
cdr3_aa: CASTLNFGTNYGYTF

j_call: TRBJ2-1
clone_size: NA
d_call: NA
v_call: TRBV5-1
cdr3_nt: TGCGCCAGCAGCCCCCGGGCAGGGAATTCCAATGAGCAGTTCTTC
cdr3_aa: CASSPRAGNSNEQFF